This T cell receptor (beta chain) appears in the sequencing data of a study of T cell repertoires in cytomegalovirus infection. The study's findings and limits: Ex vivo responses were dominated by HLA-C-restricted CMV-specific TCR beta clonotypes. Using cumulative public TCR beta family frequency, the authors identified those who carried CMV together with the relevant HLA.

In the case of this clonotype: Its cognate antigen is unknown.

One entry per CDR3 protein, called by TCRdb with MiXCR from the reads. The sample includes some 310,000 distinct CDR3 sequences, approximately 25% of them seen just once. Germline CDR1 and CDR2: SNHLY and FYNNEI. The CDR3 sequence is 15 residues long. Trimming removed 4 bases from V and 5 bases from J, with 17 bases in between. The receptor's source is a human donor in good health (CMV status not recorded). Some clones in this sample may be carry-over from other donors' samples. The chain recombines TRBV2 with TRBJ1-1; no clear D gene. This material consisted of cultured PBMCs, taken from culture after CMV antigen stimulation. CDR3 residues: CASSVFGTVETEAFF. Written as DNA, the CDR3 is TGTGCCAGCAGTGTATTCGGTACAGTCGAGACTGAAGCTTTCTTT.